This is a list of T cell receptor beta chains from one sample in a study of cytomegalovirus exposure and HLA in healthy donors. The protocol was immunoSEQ multiplex PCR, while the TCRdb copy is restricted to in-frame clones and leaves out a portion. The data hold roughly 100,000 clones, with 15% observed a single time. Sequencing was performed on PBMCs. These TCRs come from a female donor in good health and CMV-seronegative. CDR3s include the opening cysteine and the closing phenylalanine or tryptophan. D genes are given only for firm matches. Clone sizes are given selectively: once, few, many, or a class where the clone is expanded.

abundance,d_gene,j_gene,v_gene,CDR3aa,CDR3nt
NA,NA,TRBJ2-7,TRBV9,CASSAPGAGAYEQYF,TGTGCCAGCAGCGCGCCAGGGGCGGGCGCCTACGAGCAGTACTTC
NA,TRBD2,TRBJ2-5,TRBV6-6,CASSYSTSGGGETQYF,TGTGCCAGCAGTTACTCGACTAGCGGAGGAGGGGAGACCCAGTACTTC
NA,TRBD2,TRBJ2-7,TRBV27,CASSLSSGRNEQYF,TGTGCCAGCAGCCTCAGCAGCGGGAGGAACGAGCAGTACTTC
NA,NA,TRBJ1-2,TRBV19,CASTANYGYTF,TGTGCCAGTACTGCTAACTATGGCTACACCTTC
few,TRBD2,TRBJ2-7,TRBV28,CASSLRVSGAYEQYF,TGTGCCAGCAGTTTAAGAGTTAGCGGGGCCTACGAGCAGTACTTC
NA,NA,TRBJ1-2,TRBV29-1,CSVEPRNYGYTF,TGCAGCGTTGAACCACGGAACTATGGCTACACCTTC
NA,NA,TRBJ2-3,TRBV7-2,CASSHRGRVASGTDTQYF,TGTGCCAGCAGCCATAGGGGGAGGGTGGCTAGCGGCACAGATACGCAGTATTTT
NA,NA,TRBJ2-7,TRBV5-3,CARSFSRSPTAYEQYF,TGTGCCAGAAGCTTCTCCAGGTCCCCCACGGCCTACGAGCAGTACTTC
few,TRBD2,TRBJ2-2,TRBV29-1,CSGKGTSGNTGELFF,TGCAGCGGAAAAGGGACTAGCGGGAACACCGGGGAGCTGTTTTTT
NA,NA,TRBJ1-2,TRBV30,CAWTLDWTGNYGYTF,TGTGCCTGGACTCTCGATTGGACGGGAAACTATGGCTACACCTTC
few,TRBD1,TRBJ1-5,TRBV7-8,CASSLGTGRQPQHF,TGTGCCAGCAGCTTAGGGACAGGGAGGCAGCCCCAGCATTTT
NA,NA,TRBJ2-5,TRBV19,CASSMGQRQQETQYF,TGTGCCAGTAGTATGGGCCAGCGGCAACAAGAGACCCAGTACTTC
few,TRBD2,TRBJ2-1,TRBV28,CASSLFSGDGYNEQFF,TGTGCCAGCAGTCTATTCAGCGGGGATGGCTACAATGAGCAGTTCTTC
NA,NA,TRBJ1-2,TRBV6-5,CASSPRGGYRYGYTF,TGTGCCAGCAGCCCACGAGGGGGTTATCGCTATGGCTACACCTTC
NA,TRBD2,TRBJ2-1,TRBV10-1,CASSRSPSGGHLRDNEQFF,TGCGCCAGCAGCCGGTCTCCTAGCGGGGGGCACCTTCGGGACAATGAGCAGTTCTTC
few,NA,TRBJ2-5,TRBV15,CATSRVSHETQYF,TGTGCCACCAGCAGAGTCAGTCACGAGACCCAGTACTTC
few,NA,TRBJ2-7,TRBV7-6,CASSPNMEYEQYF,TGTGCCAGCAGCCCGAATATGGAGTACGAGCAGTACTTC
NA,NA,TRBJ1-4,TRBV9,CASSGGGGYSGEKLFF,TGTGCCAGCAGCGGGGGGGGCGGGTACTCGGGTGAAAAACTGTTTTTT
NA,NA,TRBJ2-2,TRBV16,CASRQGGARTGELFF,TGTGCCAGCAGACAAGGGGGGGCAAGAACCGGGGAGCTGTTTTTT
NA,TRBD1,TRBJ2-2,TRBV5-4,CASSSPGTGAGELFF,TGTGCCAGCAGCTCTCCCGGGACAGGGGCCGGGGAGCTGTTTTTT
few,NA,TRBJ1-6,TRBV30,CAYHNRRNNSPLHF,TGTGCCTACCATAACAGGAGAAATAATTCACCCCTCCACTTT
NA,TRBD1,TRBJ2-2,TRBV11-2,CASSSQGSGELFF,TGTGCCAGCAGCTCACAGGGGTCCGGGGAGCTGTTTTTT
NA,TRBD1,TRBJ1-5,TRBV30,CAWSGTGGNQPQHF,TGTGCCTGGAGTGGGACAGGGGGAAATCAGCCCCAGCATTTT
NA,NA,TRBJ1-1,TRBV4-1,CASSPGHMNTEAFF,TGCGCCAGCAGCCCGGGACATATGAACACTGAAGCTTTCTTT
few,TRBD1,TRBJ2-6,TRBV5-8,CASSLGQAGANVLTF,TGTGCCAGCAGCCTAGGACAGGCTGGGGCCAACGTCCTGACTTTC
NA,NA,TRBJ1-6,TRBV15,CATSRDVGLNSPLHF,TGTGCCACCAGCAGAGATGTGGGACTAAATTCACCCCTCCACTTT
NA,NA,TRBJ2-3,TRBV6-5,CASSTPGSPTDTQYF,TGTGCCAGCAGTACACCGGGTTCCCCCACAGATACGCAGTATTTT
NA,NA,TRBJ1-1,TRBV2,CASSEIPGAGWTEAFF,TGTGCCAGCAGTGAAATTCCTGGAGCGGGCTGGACTGAAGCTTTCTTT
NA,NA,TRBJ2-7,TRBV7-9,CASSSQYAGSGLEQYF,TGTGCCAGCAGCTCCCAATACGCGGGGTCCGGGCTCGAGCAGTACTTC
NA,NA,TRBJ2-7,TRBV5-1,CASSSTYEQYF,TGCGCCAGCAGCTCCACCTACGAGCAGTACTTC
NA,TRBD1,TRBJ1-1,TRBV30,CAWSPDRVTEAFF,TGTGCCTGGAGTCCAGACAGGGTCACTGAAGCTTTCTTT
NA,TRBD1,TRBJ1-1,TRBV30,CAWRASWPTGQWNTEAFF,TGTGCCTGGAGGGCTTCTTGGCCGACAGGGCAATGGAACACTGAAGCTTTCTTT
NA,TRBD1,TRBJ1-4,TRBV4-2,CASSQTHLQGVNEKLFF,TGTGCCAGCAGCCAAACCCACCTACAGGGGGTAAATGAAAAACTGTTTTTT
NA,TRBD2,TRBJ2-7,TRBV4-2,CASSRKGLAEYSEQYF,TGTGCCAGCAGTAGAAAGGGACTAGCGGAATATTCCGAGCAGTACTTC
NA,NA,TRBJ2-1,TRBV6-1,CASSEDGVEQFF,TGTGCCAGCAGTGAAGACGGGGTTGAGCAGTTCTTC